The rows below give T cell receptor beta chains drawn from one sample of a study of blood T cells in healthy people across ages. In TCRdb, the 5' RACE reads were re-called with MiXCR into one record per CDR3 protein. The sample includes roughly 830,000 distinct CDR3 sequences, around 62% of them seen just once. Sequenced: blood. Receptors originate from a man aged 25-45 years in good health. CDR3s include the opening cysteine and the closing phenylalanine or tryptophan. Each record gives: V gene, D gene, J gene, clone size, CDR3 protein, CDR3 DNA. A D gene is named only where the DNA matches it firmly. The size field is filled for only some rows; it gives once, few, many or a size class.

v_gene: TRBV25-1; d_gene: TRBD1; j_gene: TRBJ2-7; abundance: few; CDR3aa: CASSEWTGVTYEQYF; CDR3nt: TGTGCCAGCAGTGAATGGACAGGGGTCACCTACGAGCAGTACTTC
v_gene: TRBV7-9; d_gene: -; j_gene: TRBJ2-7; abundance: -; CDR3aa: CASSLGGGRSSYEQYF; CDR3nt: TGTGCCAGCAGCTTAGGGGGCGGGCGGAGCTCCTACGAGCAGTACTTC
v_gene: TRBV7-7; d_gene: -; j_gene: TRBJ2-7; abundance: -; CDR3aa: CASSLFRDDEQYF; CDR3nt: TGTGCCAGCAGCTTATTCCGGGACGACGAGCAGTACTTC
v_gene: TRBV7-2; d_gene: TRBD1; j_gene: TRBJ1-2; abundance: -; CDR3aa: CASSVRTGGNNGYTF; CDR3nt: TGTGCCAGCAGCGTTCGGACAGGTGGCAACAATGGCTACACCTTC
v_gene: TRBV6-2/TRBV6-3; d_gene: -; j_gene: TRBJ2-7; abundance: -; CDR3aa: CASSYQEEQASLFSYEQYF; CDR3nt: TGTGCCAGCAGTTACCAGGAGGAACAGGCGTCCCTTTTCTCCTACGAGCAGTACTTC
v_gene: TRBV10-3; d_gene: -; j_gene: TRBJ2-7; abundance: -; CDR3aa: CAISESNRLHYEQYF; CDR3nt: TGTGCCATCAGTGAGTCAAACAGGCTTCACTACGAGCAGTACTTC
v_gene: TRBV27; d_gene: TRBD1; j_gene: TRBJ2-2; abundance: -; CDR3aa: CASSVQGRNTGELFF; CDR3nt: TGTGCCAGCAGTGTACAGGGGCGGAACACCGGGGAGCTGTTTTTT
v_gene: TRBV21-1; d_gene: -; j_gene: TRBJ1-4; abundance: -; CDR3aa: CASSMDRGAREEKLFF; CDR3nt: TGTGCCAGCAGCATGGACAGGGGCGCCAGGGAGGAAAAACTGTTTTTT
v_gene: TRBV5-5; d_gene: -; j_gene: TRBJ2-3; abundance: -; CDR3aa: CASSLSPGPQRADTQYF; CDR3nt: TGTGCCAGCAGCTTGTCGCCGGGCCCCCAGCGAGCAGATACGCAGTATTTT
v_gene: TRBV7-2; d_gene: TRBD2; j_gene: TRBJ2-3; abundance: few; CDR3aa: CASSFRAAGGPSTDTQYF; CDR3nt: TGTGCCAGCAGCTTCCGGGCGGCGGGGGGTCCTAGCACAGATACGCAGTATTTT
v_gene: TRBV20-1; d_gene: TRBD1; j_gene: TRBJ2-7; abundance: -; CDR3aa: CSARGRDRDYEQYF; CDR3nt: TGCAGTGCTAGGGGTAGGGACAGAGACTACGAGCAGTACTTC
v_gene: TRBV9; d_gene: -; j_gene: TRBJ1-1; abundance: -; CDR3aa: CASSRSGGTTDTEAFF; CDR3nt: TGTGCCAGCAGCCGGTCTGGGGGGACGACCGACACTGAAGCTTTCTTT
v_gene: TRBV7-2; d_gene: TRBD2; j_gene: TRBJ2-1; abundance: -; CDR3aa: CASSTLAGGGNEQFF; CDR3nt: TGTGCCAGCAGCACGCTAGCGGGGGGAGGGAATGAGCAGTTCTTC
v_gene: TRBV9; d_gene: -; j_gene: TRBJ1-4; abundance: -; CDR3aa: CASSQAPTNEKLFF; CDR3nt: TGTGCCAGCAGCCAGGCCCCAACTAATGAAAAACTGTTTTTT
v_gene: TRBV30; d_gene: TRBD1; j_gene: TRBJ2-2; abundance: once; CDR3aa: CARQGGDTGELFF; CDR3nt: TGTGCCCGACAGGGTGGTGACACCGGGGAGCTGTTTTTT
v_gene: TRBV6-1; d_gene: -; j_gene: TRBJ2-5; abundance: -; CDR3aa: CASSESGTAFETQYF; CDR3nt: TGTGCCAGCAGTGAAAGCGGGACAGCGTTCGAGACCCAGTACTTC
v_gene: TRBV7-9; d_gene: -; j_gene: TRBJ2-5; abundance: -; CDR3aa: CASSLRDSNKYF; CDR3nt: TGTGCCAGCAGCCTCCGGGACTCCAATAAGTACTTC
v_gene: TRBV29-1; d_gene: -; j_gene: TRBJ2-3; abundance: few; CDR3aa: CSVTGRRTDTQYF; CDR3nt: TGCAGCGTTACGGGACGGCGCACAGATACGCAGTATTTT
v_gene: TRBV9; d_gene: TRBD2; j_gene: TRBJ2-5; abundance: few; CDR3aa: CASSVGRLAVQETQYF; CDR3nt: TGTGCCAGCAGCGTAGGGAGACTAGCGGTCCAAGAGACCCAGTACTTC
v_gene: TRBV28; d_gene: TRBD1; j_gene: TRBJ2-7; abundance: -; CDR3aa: CASDTGTARFYEQYF; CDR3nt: TGTGCCAGCGACACCGGGACAGCCAGGTTCTACGAGCAGTACTTC
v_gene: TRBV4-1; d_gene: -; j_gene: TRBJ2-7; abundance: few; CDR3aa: CASSQELWIEQYF; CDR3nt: TGCGCCAGCAGCCAAGAACTATGGATCGAGCAGTACTTC
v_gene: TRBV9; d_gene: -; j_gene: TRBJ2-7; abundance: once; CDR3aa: CASSQTTGNEQYF; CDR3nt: TGTGCCAGCAGCCAAACCACAGGGAACGAGCAGTACTTC
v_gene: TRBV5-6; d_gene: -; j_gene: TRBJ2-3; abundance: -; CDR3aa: CASSPRHTDTQYF; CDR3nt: TGTGCCAGCAGCCCGAGACATACAGATACGCAGTATTTT
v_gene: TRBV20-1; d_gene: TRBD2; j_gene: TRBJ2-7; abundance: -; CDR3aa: CSAQAGGPYEQYF; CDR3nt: TGCAGTGCCCAAGCGGGGGGTCCCTACGAGCAGTACTTC
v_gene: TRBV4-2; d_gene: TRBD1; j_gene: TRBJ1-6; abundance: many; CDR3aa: CASSQDGQGASPLHF; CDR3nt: TGTGCCAGCAGCCAAGATGGGCAGGGGGCTTCACCCCTCCACTTT
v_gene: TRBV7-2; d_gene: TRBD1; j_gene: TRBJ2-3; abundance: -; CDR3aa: CASRDRLSTDTQYF; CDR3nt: TGTGCCAGCAGGGACAGGCTGAGCACAGATACGCAGTATTTT
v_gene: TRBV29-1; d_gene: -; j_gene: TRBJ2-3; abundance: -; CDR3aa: CSVEVGGIGTDTQYF; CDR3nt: TGCAGCGTTGAAGTAGGCGGGATCGGGACAGATACGCAGTATTTT
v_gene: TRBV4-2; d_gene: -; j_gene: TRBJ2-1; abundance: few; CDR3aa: CASSQEEAENEQFF; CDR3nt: TGTGCCAGCAGCCAAGAGGAGGCGGAGAATGAGCAGTTCTTC
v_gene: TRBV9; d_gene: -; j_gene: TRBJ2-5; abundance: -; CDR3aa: CASSVGPYQETQYF; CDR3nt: TGTGCCAGCAGCGTCGGTCCGTACCAAGAGACCCAGTACTTC
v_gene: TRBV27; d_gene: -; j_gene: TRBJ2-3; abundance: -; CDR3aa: CASSPRPRTDTQYF; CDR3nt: TGTGCCAGCAGTCCGAGACCTCGCACAGATACGCAGTATTTT
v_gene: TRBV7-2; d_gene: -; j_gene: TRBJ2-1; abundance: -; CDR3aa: CASSNSPLGSYNEQFF; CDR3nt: TGTGCCAGCAGCAACAGTCCCTTGGGCTCCTACAATGAGCAGTTCTTC
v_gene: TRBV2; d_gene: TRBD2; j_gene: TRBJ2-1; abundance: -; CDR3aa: CASALTSGYNEQFF; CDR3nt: TGTGCCAGCGCTCTGACTAGCGGCTACAATGAGCAGTTCTTC
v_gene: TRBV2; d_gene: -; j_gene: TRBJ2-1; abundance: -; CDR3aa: CASSGQSNEQFF; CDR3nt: TGTGCCAGCAGTGGGCAGTCCAATGAGCAGTTCTTC
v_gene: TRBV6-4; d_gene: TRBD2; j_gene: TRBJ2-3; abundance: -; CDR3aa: CASSPAGTIPTDTQYF; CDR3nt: TGTGCCAGCAGTCCGGCGGGGACTATTCCCACAGATACGCAGTATTTT
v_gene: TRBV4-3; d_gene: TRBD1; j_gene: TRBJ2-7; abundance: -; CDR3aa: CASSRGQGNYEQYF; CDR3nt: TGCGCCAGCAGCAGGGGGCAGGGGAACTACGAGCAGTACTTC